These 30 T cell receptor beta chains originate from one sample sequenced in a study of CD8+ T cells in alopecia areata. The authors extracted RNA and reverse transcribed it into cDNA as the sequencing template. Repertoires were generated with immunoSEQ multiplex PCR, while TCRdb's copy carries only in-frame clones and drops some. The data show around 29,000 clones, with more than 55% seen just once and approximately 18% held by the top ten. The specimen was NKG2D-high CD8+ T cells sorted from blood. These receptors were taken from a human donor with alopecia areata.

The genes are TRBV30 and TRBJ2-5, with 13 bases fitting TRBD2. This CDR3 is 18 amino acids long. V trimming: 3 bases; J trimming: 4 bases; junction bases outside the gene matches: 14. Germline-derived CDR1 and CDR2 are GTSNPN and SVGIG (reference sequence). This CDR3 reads CAWSSSVLAGGKGETQYF. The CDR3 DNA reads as TGTGCCTGGAGCTCGTCGGTACTAGCGGGGGGGAAGGGAGAGACCCAGTACTTC. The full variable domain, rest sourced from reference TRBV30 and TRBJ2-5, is SQTIHQWPATLVQPVGSPLSLECTVEGTSNPNLYWYRQAAGRGLQLLFYSVGIGQISSEVPQNLSASRPQDRQFILSSKKLLLSDSGFYLCAWSSSVLAGGKGETQYFGPGTRLLVL.

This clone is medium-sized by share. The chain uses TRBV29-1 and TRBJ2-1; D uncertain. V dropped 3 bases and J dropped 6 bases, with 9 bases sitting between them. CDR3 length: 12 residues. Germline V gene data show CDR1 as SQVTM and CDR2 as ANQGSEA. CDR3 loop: CSVDLEPNEQFF. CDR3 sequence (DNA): TGCAGCGTTGATCTAGAACCCAATGAGCAGTTCTTC.

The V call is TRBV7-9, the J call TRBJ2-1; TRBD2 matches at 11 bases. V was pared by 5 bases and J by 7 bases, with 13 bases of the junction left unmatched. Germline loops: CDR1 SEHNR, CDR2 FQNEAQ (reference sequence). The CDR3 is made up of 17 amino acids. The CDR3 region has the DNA TGTGCCAGCAGCCCGGTACTAGCGGGAGTCTCGTTTAATGAGCAGTTCTTC. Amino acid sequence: CASSPVLAGVSFNEQFF.

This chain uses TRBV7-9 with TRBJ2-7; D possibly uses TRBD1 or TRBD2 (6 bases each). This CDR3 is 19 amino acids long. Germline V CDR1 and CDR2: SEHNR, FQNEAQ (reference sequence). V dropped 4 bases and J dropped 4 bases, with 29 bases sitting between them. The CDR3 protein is CASSSTQTRGPDPIYEQYF. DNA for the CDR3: TGTGCCAGCAGCTCAACCCAGACCCGGGGGCCTGACCCCATATACGAGCAGTACTTC.

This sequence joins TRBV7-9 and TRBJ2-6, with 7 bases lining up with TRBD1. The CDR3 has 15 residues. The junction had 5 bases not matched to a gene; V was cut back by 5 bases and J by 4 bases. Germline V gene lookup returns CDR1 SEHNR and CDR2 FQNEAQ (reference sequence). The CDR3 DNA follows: TGTGCCAGCAGCCAAGGGGGCGGCGGGGCCAACGTCCTGACTTTC. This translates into CASSQGGGGANVLTF.

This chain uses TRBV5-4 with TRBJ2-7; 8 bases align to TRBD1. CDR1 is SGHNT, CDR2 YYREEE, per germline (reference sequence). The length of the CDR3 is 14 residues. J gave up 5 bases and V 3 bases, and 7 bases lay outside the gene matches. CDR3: CASSSGTGLNEQYF. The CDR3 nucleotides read TGTGCCAGCAGCTCCGGGACAGGATTGAACGAGCAGTACTTC.

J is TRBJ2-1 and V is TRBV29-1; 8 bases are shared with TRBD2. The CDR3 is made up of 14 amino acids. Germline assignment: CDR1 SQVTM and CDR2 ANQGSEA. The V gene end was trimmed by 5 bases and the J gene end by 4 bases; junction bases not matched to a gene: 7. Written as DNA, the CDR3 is TGCAGCGTTTCTCGGGAGGGCGCATACAATGAGCAGTTCTTC. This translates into CSVSREGAYNEQFF.

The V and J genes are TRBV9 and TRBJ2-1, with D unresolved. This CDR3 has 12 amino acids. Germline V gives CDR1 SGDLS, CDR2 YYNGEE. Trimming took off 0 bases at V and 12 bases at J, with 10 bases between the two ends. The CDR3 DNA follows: TGTGCCAGCAGCGTAGTCGATGCAGTGCAGTTCTTC. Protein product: CASSVVDAVQFF.

DNA of the CDR3: TGTGCCGCAGGGGAGGCGGGGGGCCCCACCGGGGAGCTGTTTTTT. Translation: CAAGEAGGPTGELFF. The V gene is TRBV27, the J gene TRBJ2-2; 8 bases fit TRBD2. This CDR3 has 15 residues. V trimming: 11 bases; J trimming: 4 bases; junction bases outside the gene matches: 12. Germline CDR1 MNHEY, CDR2 SMNVEV (reference sequence).

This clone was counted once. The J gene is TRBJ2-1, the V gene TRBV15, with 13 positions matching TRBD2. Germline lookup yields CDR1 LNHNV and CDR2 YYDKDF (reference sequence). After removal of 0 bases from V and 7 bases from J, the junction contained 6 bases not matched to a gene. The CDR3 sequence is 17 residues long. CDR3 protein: CATSREGLAGVLNEQFF. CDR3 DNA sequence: TGTGCCACCAGCAGAGAAGGACTAGCGGGAGTTCTAAATGAGCAGTTCTTC.

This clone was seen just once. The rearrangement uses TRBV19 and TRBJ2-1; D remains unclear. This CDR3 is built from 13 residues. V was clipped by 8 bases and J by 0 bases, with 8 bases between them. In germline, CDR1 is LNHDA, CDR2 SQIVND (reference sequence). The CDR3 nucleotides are TGTGCCAGTGGTCAGTCCTCCTACAATGAGCAGTTCTTC. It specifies CASGQSSYNEQFF.

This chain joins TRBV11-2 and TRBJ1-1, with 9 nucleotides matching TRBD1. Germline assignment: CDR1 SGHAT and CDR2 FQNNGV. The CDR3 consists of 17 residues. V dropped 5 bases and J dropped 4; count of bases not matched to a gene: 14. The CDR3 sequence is CASSLSGTGKFSTEAFF. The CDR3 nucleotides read TGTGCCAGCAGCCTTAGTGGGACAGGGAAGTTTAGCACTGAAGCTTTCTTT.

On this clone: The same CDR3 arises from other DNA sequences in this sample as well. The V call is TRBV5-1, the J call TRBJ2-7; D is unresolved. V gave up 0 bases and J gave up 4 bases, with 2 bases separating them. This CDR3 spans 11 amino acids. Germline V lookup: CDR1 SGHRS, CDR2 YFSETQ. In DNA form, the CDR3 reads TGCGCCAGCAGCTTGGGTTACGAGCAGTACTTC. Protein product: CASSLGYEQYF.

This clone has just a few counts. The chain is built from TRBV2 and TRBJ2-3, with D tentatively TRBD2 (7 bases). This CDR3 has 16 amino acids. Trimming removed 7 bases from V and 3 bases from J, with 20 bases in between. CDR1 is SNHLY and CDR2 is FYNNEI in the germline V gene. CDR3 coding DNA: TGTGCCAGCAATATCGCCGTCGGGGGGCGGACAGATACGCAGTATTTT. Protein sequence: CASNIAVGGRTDTQYF.

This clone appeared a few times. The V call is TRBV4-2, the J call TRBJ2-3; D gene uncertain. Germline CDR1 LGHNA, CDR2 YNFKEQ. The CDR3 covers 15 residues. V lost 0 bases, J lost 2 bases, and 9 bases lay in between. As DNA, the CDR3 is TGTGCCAGCAGCCAAGACGGACCCTCCACAGATACGCAGTATTTT. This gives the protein CASSQDGPSTDTQYF.

Written as DNA, the CDR3 is TGTGCCAGCAGTTACTCTGGGGGAACCTACGAGCAGTACTTC. It yields the protein CASSYSGGTYEQYF. V gene TRBV6-5 combines with J gene TRBJ2-7, with D perhaps TRBD1 or TRBD2 (5 bases each). The CDR3 contains 14 residues. The germline CDR1 and CDR2 sequences are MNHEY and SVGAGI. With 0 bases removed from V and 2 bases from J, the gap between germline ends came to 8 bases.

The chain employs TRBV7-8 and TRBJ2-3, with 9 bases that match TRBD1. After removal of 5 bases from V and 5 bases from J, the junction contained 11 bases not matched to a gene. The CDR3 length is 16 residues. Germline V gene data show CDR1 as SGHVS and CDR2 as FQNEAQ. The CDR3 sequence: CASSHSRDRVLDTQYF. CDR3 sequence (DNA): TGTGCCAGCAGCCATTCCCGGGACAGGGTTTTAGATACGCAGTATTTT.

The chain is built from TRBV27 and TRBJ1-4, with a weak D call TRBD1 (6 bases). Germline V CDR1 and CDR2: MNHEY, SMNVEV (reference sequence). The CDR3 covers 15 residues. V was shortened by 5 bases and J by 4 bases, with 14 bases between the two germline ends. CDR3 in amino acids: CASSNRVGDNEKLFF. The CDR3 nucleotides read TGTGCCAGCAGTAACAGGGTCGGGGATAATGAAAAACTGTTTTTT.

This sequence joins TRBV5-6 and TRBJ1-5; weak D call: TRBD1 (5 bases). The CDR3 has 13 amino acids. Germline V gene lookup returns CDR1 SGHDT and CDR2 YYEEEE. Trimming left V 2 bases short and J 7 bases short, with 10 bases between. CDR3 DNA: TGTGCCAGCAGCTTTGCCGGGGCCCAGCCCCAGCATTTT. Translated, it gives CASSFAGAQPQHF.

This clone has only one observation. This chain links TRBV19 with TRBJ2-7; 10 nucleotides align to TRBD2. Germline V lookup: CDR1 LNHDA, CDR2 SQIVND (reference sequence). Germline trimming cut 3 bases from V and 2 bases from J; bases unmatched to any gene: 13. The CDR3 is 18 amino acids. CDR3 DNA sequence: TGTGCCAGTAGTATTACTCTGATGCTAGCGGGAGAGACCTACGAGCAGTACTTC. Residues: CASSITLMLAGETYEQYF. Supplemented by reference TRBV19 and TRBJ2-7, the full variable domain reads DGGITQSPKYLFRKEGQNVTLSCEQNLNHDAMYWYRQDPGQGLRLIYYSQIVNDFQKGDIAEGYSVSREKKESFPLTVTSAQKNPTAFYLCASSITLMLAGETYEQYFGPGTRLTVT.

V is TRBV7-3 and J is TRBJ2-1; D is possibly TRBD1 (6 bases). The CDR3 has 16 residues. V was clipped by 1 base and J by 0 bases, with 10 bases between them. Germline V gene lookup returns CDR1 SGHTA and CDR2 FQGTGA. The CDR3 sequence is CASSLKSRGSYNEQFF. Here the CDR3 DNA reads TGTGCCAGCAGCTTAAAGTCCAGGGGCTCCTACAATGAGCAGTTCTTC. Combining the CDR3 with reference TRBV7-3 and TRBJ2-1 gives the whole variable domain GAGVSQTPSNKVTEKGKYVELRCDPISGHTALYWYRQSLGQGPEFLIYFQGTGAADDSGLPNDRFFAVRPEGSVSTLKIQRTERGDSAVYLCASSLKSRGSYNEQFFGPGTRLTVL.

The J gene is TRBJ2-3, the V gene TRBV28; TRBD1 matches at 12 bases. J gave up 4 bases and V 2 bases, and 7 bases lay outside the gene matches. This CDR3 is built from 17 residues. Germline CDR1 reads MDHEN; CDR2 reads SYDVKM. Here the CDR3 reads CASSLGTGGGYADTQYF. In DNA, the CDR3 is TGTGCCAGCAGTTTAGGGACAGGGGGCGGATACGCAGATACGCAGTATTTT.

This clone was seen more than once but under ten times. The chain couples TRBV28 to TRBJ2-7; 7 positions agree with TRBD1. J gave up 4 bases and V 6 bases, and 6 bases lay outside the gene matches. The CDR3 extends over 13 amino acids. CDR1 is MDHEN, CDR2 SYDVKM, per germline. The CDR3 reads CASSPGQIYEQYF. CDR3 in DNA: TGTGCCAGCAGCCCGGGACAGATATACGAGCAGTACTTC.

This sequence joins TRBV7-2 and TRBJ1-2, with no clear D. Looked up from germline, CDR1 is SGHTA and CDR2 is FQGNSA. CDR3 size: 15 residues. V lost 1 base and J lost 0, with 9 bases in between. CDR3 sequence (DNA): TGTGCCAGCAGCTTAGTCCAGAAAACTAACTATGGCTACACCTTC. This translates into CASSLVQKTNYGYTF.

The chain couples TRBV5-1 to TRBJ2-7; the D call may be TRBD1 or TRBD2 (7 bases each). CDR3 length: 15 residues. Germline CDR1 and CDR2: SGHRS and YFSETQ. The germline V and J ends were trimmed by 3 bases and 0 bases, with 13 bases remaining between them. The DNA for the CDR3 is TGCGCCAGCAGCTCCCAGGGGGAGGGCTCCTACGAGCAGTACTTC. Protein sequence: CASSSQGEGSYEQYF. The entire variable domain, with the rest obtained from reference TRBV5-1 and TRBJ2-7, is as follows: KAGVTQTPRYLIKTRGQQVTLSCSPISGHRSVSWYQQTPGQGLQFLFEYFSETQRNKGNFPGRFSGRQFSNSRSEMNVSTLELGDSALYLCASSSQGEGSYEQYFGPGTRLTVT.

For the CDR3, the DNA is TGTGCCAGCAGTCCCAAAGCGGGGGGGCCGAGTAATGAGCAGTTCTTC. This gives the protein CASSPKAGGPSNEQFF. This chain joins TRBV27 and TRBJ2-1; 10 bases map to TRBD2. V dropped 5 bases and J dropped 7; count of bases not matched to a gene: 11. The germline V gene has CDR1 MNHEY and CDR2 SMNVEV (reference sequence). CDR3 size: 16 residues.

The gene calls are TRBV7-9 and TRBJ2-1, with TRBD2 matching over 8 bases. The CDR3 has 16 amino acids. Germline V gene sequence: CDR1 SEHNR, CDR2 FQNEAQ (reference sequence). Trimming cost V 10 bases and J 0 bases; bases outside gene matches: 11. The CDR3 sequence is CATKLAGLDSYNEQFF. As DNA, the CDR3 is TGTGCCACCAAATTAGCGGGACTCGACTCCTACAATGAGCAGTTCTTC.

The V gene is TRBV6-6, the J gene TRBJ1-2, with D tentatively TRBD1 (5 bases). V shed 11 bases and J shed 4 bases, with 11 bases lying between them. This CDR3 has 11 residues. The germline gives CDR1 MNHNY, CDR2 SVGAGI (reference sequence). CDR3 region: CAAGEGYGYTF. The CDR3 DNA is TGTGCCGCGGGGGAGGGCTATGGCTACACCTTC.

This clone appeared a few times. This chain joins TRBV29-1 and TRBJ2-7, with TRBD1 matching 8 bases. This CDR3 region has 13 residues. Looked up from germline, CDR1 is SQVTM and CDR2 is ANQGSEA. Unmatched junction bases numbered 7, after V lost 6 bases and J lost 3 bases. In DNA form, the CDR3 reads TGCAGCGTAGGACAGGGTTTAATCTACGAGCAGTACTTC. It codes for CSVGQGLIYEQYF.

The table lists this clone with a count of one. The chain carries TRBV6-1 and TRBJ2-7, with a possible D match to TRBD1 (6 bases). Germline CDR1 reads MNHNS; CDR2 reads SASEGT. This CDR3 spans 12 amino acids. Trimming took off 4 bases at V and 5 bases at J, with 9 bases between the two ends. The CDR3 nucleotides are TGTGCCAGCAGTGGAACAGGGCACGAGCAGTACTTC. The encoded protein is CASSGTGHEQYF.